A single sample is the source of the 29 T cell receptor beta chains below, sequenced in a study of T-cell reconstitution after alpha-beta-depleted transplantation in children. Unique molecular identifiers were used to barcode this TCRbeta library. One entry per CDR3 protein results from TCRdb running MiXCR on the PCR reads. The repertoire holds fewer than 550,000 distinct CDR3 sequences, with roughly a tenth as singletons. The source material was PBMCs from the stem cell graft donor, sampled from the stem cell graft. Receptors originate from a human donor who donated a stem cell graft to a child with acute myeloid leukemia.

This clonotype was counted a few times. The CDR3 coding sequence is TGTGCCAGCAGCACCGGGACAGGGATTGAAAAACTGTTTTTT. As protein: CASSTGTGIEKLFF. The chain recombines TRBV6-1 with TRBJ1-4, with 9 bases matching TRBD1. V gave up 6 bases and J gave up 7 bases; unmatched junction bases: 6. This CDR3 is built from 14 residues. The germline V gene has CDR1 MNHNS and CDR2 SASEGT.

This clonotype occurred many times. This chain links TRBV12-3 or TRBV12-4 with TRBJ1-1, with no clear D. The CDR3 totals 12 residues. The V end was cut by 6 bases, the J end by 4 bases, with 9 bases between. Here the CDR3 reads CASRKAGTEAFF. CDR3 nucleotide sequence: TGTGCCAGCAGAAAAGCGGGCACTGAAGCTTTCTTT.

This clonotype has at least ten counts. The chain joins TRBV19 to TRBJ2-5; TRBD1 agrees at 7 bases. Germline V lookup: CDR1 LNHDA, CDR2 SQIVND (reference sequence). J gave up 7 bases and V 1 base, and 12 bases lay outside the gene matches. The CDR3 consists of 16 residues. The CDR3 here is CASSIATGTVTGTQYF. Here the CDR3 DNA reads TGTGCCAGTAGTATAGCCACCGGGACAGTCACCGGGACCCAGTACTTC.

About this clonotype itself: Here the CDR3 omits its conserved ending phenylalanine or tryptophan, so a read error is the likely source. J is TRBJ2-2 and V is TRBV29-1, with a possible D match to TRBD1 (5 bases). Germline V gives CDR1 SQVTM, CDR2 ANQGSEA. V was shortened by 5 bases and J by 6 bases, with 10 bases between the two germline ends. This CDR3 spans 12 amino acids. The CDR3 region has the DNA TGCAGCGTTTCTAGGGGATCCGGGGAGCTGTTTTTA. Translating it yields CSVSRGSGELFL.

This clonotype was picked up a small number of times. The chain is built from TRBV10-3 and TRBJ2-3, with D tentatively TRBD1 (7 bases). V lost 10 bases and J lost 4, with 21 bases in between. This CDR3 has 15 residues. CDR1 ENHRY and CDR2 SYGVKD come from the germline V gene. This chain's CDR3 is CATQPSTGEADTQYF. CDR3 nucleotides: TGTGCCACTCAGCCCAGCACAGGGGAGGCAGATACGCAGTATTTT.

The chain is built from TRBV5-1 and TRBJ2-1; 13 positions match TRBD2. The CDR3 sequence is 16 residues long. V lost 3 bases and J lost 7; bases outside the gene matches: 7. The V gene's germline CDR1 is SGHRS and CDR2 YFSETQ. CDR3 amino acids: CASSSSGLAGLNEQFF. The DNA for the CDR3 is TGCGCCAGCAGCTCTTCGGGACTAGCGGGGTTGAATGAGCAGTTCTTC.

This clonotype was detected a few times. The chain couples TRBV20-1 to TRBJ1-5; D is possibly TRBD1 (5 bases). Germline CDR1 DFQATT, CDR2 SNEGSKA (reference sequence). CDR3 length equals 13 residues. V gave up 7 bases and J gave up 0 bases, with 10 bases separating them. The CDR3 region is CSENRNSNQPQHF. CDR3 in DNA: TGCAGTGAGAACAGGAATAGCAATCAGCCCCAGCATTTT.

The chain couples TRBV7-8 to TRBJ2-7, with D possibly being TRBD1 (5 bases). The CDR3 runs to 17 residues. Germline V gives CDR1 SGHVS, CDR2 FQNEAQ. V was trimmed by 2 bases and J by 2 bases, leaving 19 bases between them. The CDR3 DNA sequence: TGTGCCAGCAGCTTACTCCCCCCTATGACAGATGCCTACGAGCAGTACTTC. Translating gives CASSLLPPMTDAYEQYF.

This clonotype was recorded a few times. This chain joins TRBV24-1 and TRBJ2-3; D ambiguous. The CDR3 length is 13 residues. Trimming removed 0 bases at V and 5 bases at J, with 5 bases between. Germline values: CDR1 KGHDR, CDR2 SFDVKD. The CDR3 region has the DNA TGTGCCACCAGTGATTTGCTTGGAGATACGCAGTATTTT. Translated, it gives CATSDLLGDTQYF.

The CDR3 DNA follows: TGTGCCTGGAGTGTACGAACGGGGCTAGCGTGGTTAGAGACCCAGTACTTC. Protein sequence: CAWSVRTGLAWLETQYF. The chain has TRBV30 and TRBJ2-5, with D possibly TRBD2 on 6 matching bases. This CDR3 comprises 17 residues. V lost 0 bases, J lost 4 bases, and 21 bases lay in between. Germline lookup yields CDR1 GTSNPN and CDR2 SVGIG (reference sequence).

This clonotype has only a few counts. The chain combines TRBV7-3 with TRBJ2-6; 7 bases are shared with TRBD1. The junction had 5 bases not matched to a gene; V was cut back by 4 bases and J by 2 bases. This CDR3 spans 16 amino acids. Germline V gene lookup returns CDR1 SGHTA and CDR2 FQGTGA. CDR3 sequence: CASSSLQGTGANVLTF. Written as DNA, the CDR3 is TGTGCCAGCAGCTCCCTACAGGGGACTGGGGCCAACGTCCTGACTTTC.

This chain joins TRBV29-1 and TRBJ2-7; a possible D gene is TRBD2 (5 bases). The CDR3 has 11 residues. Trimming left V 5 bases short and J 3 bases short, with 8 bases between. Germline lookup yields CDR1 SQVTM and CDR2 ANQGSEA. CDR3 nucleotides: TGCAGCGTTTTGAGGGACTACGAGCAGTACTTC. This sequence encodes CSVLRDYEQYF.

This clonotype was counted a few times. The rearrangement joins TRBV27 to TRBJ2-7, with 7 bases aligning to TRBD1. Trimming removed 3 bases from V and 2 bases from J; junction bases left unmatched: 7. Germline CDR1 reads MNHEY; CDR2 reads SMNVEV (reference sequence). The CDR3 sequence is 15 residues long. As DNA, the CDR3 is TGTGCCAGCAGTTTTAGGGGGCACACAACCTACGAGCAGTACGTC. Its protein product is CASSFRGHTTYEQYV.

This clonotype was seen more than once but under ten times. The chain recombines TRBV20-1 with TRBJ1-5; 8 nucleotides line up with TRBD1. Losses at the gene ends were 6 bases for V and 10 bases for J; bases not matched to a gene: 17. Germline V gives CDR1 DFQATT, CDR2 SNEGSKA (reference sequence). CDR3 length: 15 amino acids. The CDR3 is CSAEETGDPGYPQHF. In DNA form, the CDR3 reads TGCAGTGCGGAAGAGACAGGGGACCCGGGGTATCCCCAGCATTTT.

This clonotype has just a few counts. The rearrangement links TRBV2 to TRBJ1-5; D is possibly TRBD1 (5 bases). The CDR3 spans 15 residues. With 2 bases removed from V and 6 bases from J, the gap between germline ends came to 14 bases. Germline V gives CDR1 SNHLY, CDR2 FYNNEI. CDR3 sequence: CASSERDGSGQPQHF. CDR3 sequence (DNA): TGTGCCAGCAGTGAACGGGACGGGTCGGGTCAGCCCCAGCATTTT.

The J gene is TRBJ1-1, the V gene TRBV20-1; D is unclear. From germline, CDR1 is DFQATT and CDR2 SNEGSKA (reference sequence). V lost 5 bases to trimming and J lost 1 base, with 11 bases between them. This CDR3 has 13 residues. The CDR3 sequence: CSAAHPGNTEAFF. CDR3 coding DNA: TGCAGTGCTGCACACCCCGGGAACACTGAAGCTTTCTTT.

The V call is TRBV20-1, the J call TRBJ1-5; TRBD1 matches at 7 bases. CDR3 size: 15 residues. V dropped 1 base and J dropped 5; count of bases not matched to a gene: 8. Germline V CDR1 and CDR2: DFQATT, SNEGSKA (reference sequence). The CDR3 is CSARATGVGDQPQHF. The CDR3 nucleotides are TGCAGTGCTAGAGCAACAGGGGTGGGGGATCAGCCCCAGCATTTT.

V usage is TRBV4-3 and J usage is TRBJ2-3, with D perhaps TRBD1 (5 bases). Germline CDR1 is LGHNA and CDR2 is YSLEER. The CDR3 contains 16 residues. Trimming removed 0 bases from V and 5 bases from J, with 15 bases in between. The CDR3 protein is CASSQENTPQGDTQYF. The DNA for the CDR3 is TGCGCCAGCAGCCAAGAAAACACGCCTCAGGGAGATACGCAGTATTTT.

The chain joins TRBV29-1 to TRBJ2-4, with a possible D match to TRBD2 (7 bases). CDR3 length: 16 amino acids. Deletions cut 0 bases from V and 0 bases from J, with 12 bases between. Germline CDR1 and CDR2: SQVTM and ANQGSEA. CDR3 loop: CSVEDWGGAAKNIQYF. The CDR3 nucleotides are TGCAGCGTTGAAGATTGGGGGGGCGCAGCCAAAAACATTCAGTACTTC. Combining the CDR3 with reference TRBV29-1 and TRBJ2-4 gives the whole variable domain SAVISQKPSRDICQRGTSLTIQCQVDSQVTMMFWYRQQPGQSLTLIATANQGSEATYESGFVIDKFPISRPNLTFSTLTVSNMSPEDSSIYLCSVEDWGGAAKNIQYFGAGTRLSVL.

This chain links TRBV5-1 with TRBJ1-5, with 7 bases matching TRBD1. Germline V lookup: CDR1 SGHRS, CDR2 YFSETQ. Trimming cost V 4 bases and J 3 bases; bases outside gene matches: 4. The CDR3 length is 14 residues. The CDR3 loop is CASSPGQTNQPQHF. The CDR3 nucleotides are TGCGCCAGCAGCCCGGGACAGACCAATCAGCCCCAGCATTTT.

This clonotype has more than one count but fewer than ten. The J gene is TRBJ1-1, the V gene TRBV7-3; 7 nucleotides agree with TRBD1. Germline assignment: CDR1 SGHTA and CDR2 FQGTGA. Germline trimming cut 5 bases from V and 2 bases from J; bases unmatched to any gene: 8. This CDR3 comprises 15 residues. The CDR3 sequence is CASSIKGAPNTEAFF. The CDR3, as DNA: TGTGCCAGCAGCATAAAGGGGGCACCAAACACTGAAGCTTTCTTT.

This clonotype was recorded a few times. The CDR3 bases are TGTGCCAGCACTAGGGGCAGACAAGAGACCCAGTACTTC. This sequence encodes CASTRGRQETQYF. The chain recombines TRBV6-1 with TRBJ2-5, with a tentative D call TRBD1 (5 bases). Germline V lookup: CDR1 MNHNS, CDR2 SASEGT. CDR3 length equals 13 residues. V was pared by 7 bases and J by 2 bases, with 11 bases between.

This clonotype was found many times. The chain employs TRBV12-3 or TRBV12-4 and TRBJ2-1, with 12 positions matching TRBD2. This CDR3 region has 14 residues. With V trimmed by 8 bases and J by 2 bases, 1 base remained unmatched. CDR3 in amino acids: CASGLAGTYNEQFF. The CDR3 DNA follows: TGTGCCAGCGGACTAGCGGGAACCTACAATGAGCAGTTCTTC.

This clonotype appeared a few times. V usage is TRBV27 and J usage is TRBJ1-2, with a weak D call TRBD1 (5 bases). V lost 6 bases and J 8 bases, leaving 19 bases between the germline ends. Per the germline V gene, CDR1 is MNHEY and CDR2 is SMNVEV (reference sequence). The CDR3 covers 14 residues. This CDR3 is CASRAGRVSIGYTF. The CDR3 DNA reads as TGTGCCAGCAGAGCGGGACGGGTCTCTATCGGCTACACCTTC.

With regard to this clonotype: As the CDR3 is not closed by the conserved phenylalanine or tryptophan, this likely results from a read error. The chain couples TRBV25-1 to TRBJ2-5; 7 nucleotides align to TRBD2. V was pared by 0 bases and J by 1 base, with 2 bases of the junction left unmatched. The length of the CDR3 is 15 residues. From germline, CDR1 is MGHDK and CDR2 SYGVNS. The CDR3 DNA sequence: TGTGCCAGCAGTGAATATGGGGGGGGCCAAGAGACCCAGTACTTG. Translated: CASSEYGGGQETQYL.

This clonotype has only a few counts. V gene TRBV7-8 combines with J gene TRBJ2-7; 9 bases agree with TRBD2. Germline V CDR1 and CDR2: SGHVS, FQNEAQ. Trimming removed 5 bases from V and 6 bases from J; junction bases left unmatched: 8. CDR3 length: 14 residues. The CDR3 DNA reads TGTGCCAGCAGCGACCCGGGACTAGCCTCCGAGCAGTACGTC. This sequence encodes CASSDPGLASEQYV.

The genes are TRBV7-2 and TRBJ2-1; D remains ambiguous. V was trimmed by 2 bases and J by 5 bases, leaving 13 bases between them. The CDR3 consists of 15 residues. Germline CDR1 is SGHTA and CDR2 is FQGNSA. The CDR3 here is CASSLIRTSNNEQFF. The CDR3 nucleotides read TGTGCCAGCAGCTTAATCCGGACCAGCAACAATGAGCAGTTCTTC. Supplemented by reference TRBV7-2 and TRBJ2-1, the full variable domain reads GAGVSQSPSNKVTEKGKDVELRCDPISGHTALYWYRQSLGQGLEFLIYFQGNSAPDKSGLPSDRFSAERTGGSVSTLTIQRTQQEDSAVYLCASSLIRTSNNEQFFGPGTRLTVL.

In its sample, this clonotype was seen a few times. V and J are TRBV20-1 and TRBJ2-5; 7 nucleotides match TRBD1. This CDR3 is built from 14 residues. V was pared by 2 bases and J by 5 bases, with 8 bases of the junction left unmatched. Germline CDR1 and CDR2: DFQATT and SNEGSKA (reference sequence). CDR3 sequence (DNA): TGCAGTGCTAGAAAAGATACAGGGGCTGAGACCCAGTACTTC. Encoded protein: CSARKDTGAETQYF.

The chain couples TRBV12-3 or TRBV12-4 to TRBJ2-3; D is possibly TRBD2 (5 bases). Trimming removed 2 bases at V and 4 bases at J, with 13 bases between. This CDR3 is built from 15 residues. The CDR3 DNA reads as TGTGCCAGCAGTTTATCGGCCCGCGGGCCAGATACGCAGTATTTT. This sequence encodes CASSLSARGPDTQYF.